Detailed here is one T cell receptor (beta chain). The target antigen is unknown. The data originate from a study of T cells after yellow fever vaccination. CDR3 length: 15 amino acids. V was shortened by 3 bases and J by 6 bases, with 15 bases between the two germline ends. Germline V gives CDR1 WSHSY, CDR2 SAAADI. The study's findings and limits: A faster peak, day 5 versus 15, was reached by the weaker secondary response.

MiXCR, applied by TCRdb to the 5' RACE reads, yields one record per CDR3 protein. The repertoire consists of roughly 160,000 distinct CDR3 sequences, with around 9.7% occurring once and the leading ten covering roughly a third. The starting material was CD8+ T cells sorted from PBMCs, obtained 45 days after the yellow fever booster vaccination. V usage is TRBV10-2 and J usage is TRBJ2-1; D remains ambiguous. The origin of this receptor is a man aged 18-30 years who received the YFV17D yellow fever vaccine. CDR3 sequence (DNA): TGCGCCAGCAGTGATGTGTCAGCCTGGGGCAATGAGCAGTTCTTC. Translating gives CASSDVSAWGNEQFF.